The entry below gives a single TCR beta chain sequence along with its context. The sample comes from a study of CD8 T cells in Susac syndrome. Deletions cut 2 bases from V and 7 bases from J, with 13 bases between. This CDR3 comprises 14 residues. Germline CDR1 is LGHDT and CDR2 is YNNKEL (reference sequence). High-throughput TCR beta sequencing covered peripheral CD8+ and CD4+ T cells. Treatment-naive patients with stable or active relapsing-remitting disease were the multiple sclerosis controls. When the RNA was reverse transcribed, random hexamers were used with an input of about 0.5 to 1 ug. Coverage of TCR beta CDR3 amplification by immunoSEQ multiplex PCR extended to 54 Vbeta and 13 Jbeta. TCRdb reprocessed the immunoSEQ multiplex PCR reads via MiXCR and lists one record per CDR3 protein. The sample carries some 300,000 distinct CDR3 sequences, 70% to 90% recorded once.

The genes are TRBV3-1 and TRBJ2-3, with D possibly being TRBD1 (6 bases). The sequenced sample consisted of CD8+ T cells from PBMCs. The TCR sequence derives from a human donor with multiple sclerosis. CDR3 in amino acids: CASSQPLGGNTQYF. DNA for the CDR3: TGTGCCAGCAGCCAACCGTTAGGGGGAAATACGCAGTATTTT.